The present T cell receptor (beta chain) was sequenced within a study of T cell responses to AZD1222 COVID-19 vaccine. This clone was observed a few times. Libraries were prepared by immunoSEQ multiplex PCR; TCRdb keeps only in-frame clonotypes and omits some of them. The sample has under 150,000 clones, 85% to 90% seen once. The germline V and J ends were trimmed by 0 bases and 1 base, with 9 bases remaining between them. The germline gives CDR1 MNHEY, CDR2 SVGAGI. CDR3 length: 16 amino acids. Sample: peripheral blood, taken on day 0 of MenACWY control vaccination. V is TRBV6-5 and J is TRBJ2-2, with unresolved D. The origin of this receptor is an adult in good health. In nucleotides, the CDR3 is TGTGCCAGCAGTTACTCGACGGCAAGGAACACCGGGGAGCTGTTTTTT. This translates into CASSYSTARNTGELFF.